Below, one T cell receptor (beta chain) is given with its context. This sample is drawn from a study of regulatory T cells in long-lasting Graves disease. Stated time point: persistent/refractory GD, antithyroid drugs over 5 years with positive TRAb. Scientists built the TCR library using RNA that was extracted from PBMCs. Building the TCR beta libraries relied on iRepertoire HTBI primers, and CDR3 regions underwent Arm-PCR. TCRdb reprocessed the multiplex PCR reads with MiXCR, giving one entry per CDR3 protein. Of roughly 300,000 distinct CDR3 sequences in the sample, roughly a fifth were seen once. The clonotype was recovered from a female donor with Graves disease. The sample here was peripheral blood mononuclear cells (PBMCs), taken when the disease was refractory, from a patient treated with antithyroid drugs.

CDR3 DNA: TGTGCCAGCAGGCAGTACGAGCAGTACTTC. Translation: CASRQYEQYF. The V call is TRBV2, the J call TRBJ2-7, with D hard to call. V gave up 6 bases and J gave up 4 bases, with 4 bases separating them. The germline V gene encodes CDR1 SNHLY and CDR2 FYNNEI. The CDR3 consists of 10 residues.